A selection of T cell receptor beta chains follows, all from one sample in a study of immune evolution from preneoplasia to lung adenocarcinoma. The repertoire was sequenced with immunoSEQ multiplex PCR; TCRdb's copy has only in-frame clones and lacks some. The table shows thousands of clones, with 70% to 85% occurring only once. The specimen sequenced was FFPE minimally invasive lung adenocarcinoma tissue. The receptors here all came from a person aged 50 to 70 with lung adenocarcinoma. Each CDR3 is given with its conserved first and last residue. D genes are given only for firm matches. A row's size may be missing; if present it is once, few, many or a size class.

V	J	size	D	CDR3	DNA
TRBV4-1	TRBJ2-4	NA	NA	CASSQESRGQFWSNIQYF	TGCGCCAGCAGCCAAGAGTCGAGGGGACAATTTTGGTCCAACATTCAGTACTTC
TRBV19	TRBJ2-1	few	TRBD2	CASSIGLASDEQFF	TGTGCCAGTAGTATTGGACTAGCGAGCGATGAGCAGTTCTTC
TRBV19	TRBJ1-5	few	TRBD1	CASGQGGGNQPQHF	TGTGCCAGTGGTCAGGGGGGCGGCAATCAGCCCCAGCATTTT
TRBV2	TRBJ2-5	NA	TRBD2	CASSKTRGSQETQYF	TGTGCCAGCAGTAAAACGCGGGGGAGCCAAGAGACCCAGTACTTC
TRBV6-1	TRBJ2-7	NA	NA	CASSEYGVGTYEQYF	TGTGCCAGCAGTGAATATGGGGTCGGGACCTACGAGCAGTACTTC
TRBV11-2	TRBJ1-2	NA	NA	CASSLGKGPNYGYTF	TGTGCCAGCAGCTTAGGGAAGGGCCCTAACTATGGCTACACCTTC
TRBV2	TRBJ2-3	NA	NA	CASDPSRGTDTQYF	TGTGCCAGCGATCCGAGTCGGGGCACAGATACGCAGTATTTT
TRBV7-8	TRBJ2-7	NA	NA	CASSLVATLGYEQYF	TGTGCCAGCAGCTTAGTGGCAACCCTTGGCTACGAGCAGTACTTC
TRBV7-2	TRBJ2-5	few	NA	CASSLGAHYQETQYF	TGTGCCAGCAGCTTAGGCGCGCACTACCAAGAGACCCAGTACTTC
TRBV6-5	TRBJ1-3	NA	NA	CASSPGTPSWYF	TGTGCCAGCAGTCCCGGGACACCCTCATGGTATTTT
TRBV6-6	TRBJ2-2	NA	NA	CASSSSLQHTGELFF	TGTGCCAGCAGTTCTAGCCTCCAACACACCGGGGAGCTGTTTTTT
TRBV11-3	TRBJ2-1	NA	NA	CASSLGTGGEQFF	TGTGCCAGCAGCCTTGGGACCGGCGGTGAGCAGTTCTTC
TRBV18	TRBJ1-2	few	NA	CASSALKANDGYTF	TGTGCCAGCTCAGCGTTAAAGGCTAACGATGGCTACACCTTC
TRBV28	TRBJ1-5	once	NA	CASSEESGSQPQHF	TGTGCCAGCAGTGAGGAGTCCGGGAGTCAGCCCCAGCATTTT
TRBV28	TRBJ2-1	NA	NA	CASSLARDTYNEQFF	TGTGCCAGCAGTTTAGCCAGGGATACGTACAATGAGCAGTTCTTC
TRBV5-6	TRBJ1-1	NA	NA	CASTWEAGTEAFF	TGTGCCAGCACCTGGGAGGCAGGGACTGAAGCTTTCTTT
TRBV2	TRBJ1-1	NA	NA	CASSEGFGRGTNTEAFF	TGTGCCAGCAGTGAAGGGTTCGGGCGAGGGACGAACACTGAAGCTTTCTTT
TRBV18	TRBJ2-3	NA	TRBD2	CASSPPLAGGTDTQYF	TGTGCCAGCTCACCACCTCTAGCGGGGGGCACAGATACGCAGTATTTT
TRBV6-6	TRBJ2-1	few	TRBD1	CASSWQGAYNEQFF	TGTGCCAGCAGTTGGCAGGGGGCCTACAATGAGCAGTTCTTC
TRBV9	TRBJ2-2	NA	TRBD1	CASSSHRGRTGELFF	TGTGCCAGCAGCTCGCACAGGGGGCGCACCGGGGAGCTGTTTTTT
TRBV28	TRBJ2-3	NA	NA	CASSFGSNTDTQYF	TGTGCCAGCAGTTTTGGGAGTAACACAGATACGCAGTATTTT
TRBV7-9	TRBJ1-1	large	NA	CASSYGAEAFF	TGTGCCAGCAGCTATGGGGCTGAAGCTTTCTTT
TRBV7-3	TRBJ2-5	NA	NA	CASQLTPGAQETQYF	TGTGCCAGCCAACTGACACCTGGGGCACAAGAGACCCAGTACTTC
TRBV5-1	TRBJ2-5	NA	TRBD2	CASSLGTSGSGTQYF	TGCGCCAGCAGCTTGGGGACTAGCGGGAGCGGGACCCAGTACTTC
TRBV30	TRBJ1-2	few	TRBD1	CACDRTGGGYGYTF	TGTGCCTGCGACCGGACAGGGGGCGGGTATGGCTACACCTTC
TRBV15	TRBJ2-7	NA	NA	CATSRDREGEQYF	TGTGCCACCAGCAGGGACAGGGAGGGCGAGCAGTACTTC
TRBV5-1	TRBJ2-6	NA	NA	CASSLDSRTEDHSGANVLTF	TGCGCCAGCAGCTTGGACTCCCGGACAGAAGACCACTCTGGGGCCAACGTCCTGACTTTC
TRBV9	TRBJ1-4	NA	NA	CASSVFTGSNEKLFF	TGTGCCAGCAGCGTATTTACAGGTTCTAATGAAAAACTGTTTTTT
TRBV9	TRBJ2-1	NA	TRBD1	CASSARQGAISVSYNEQFF	TGTGCCAGCAGCGCTCGACAGGGGGCCATTTCGGTCTCCTACAATGAGCAGTTCTTC
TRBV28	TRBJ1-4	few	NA	CASSFGSGAVLGKLFF	TGTGCCAGCAGTTTTGGATCGGGGGCGGTATTAGGAAAACTGTTTTTT
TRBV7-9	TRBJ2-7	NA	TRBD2	CASSPRTSGRHEQYF	TGTGCCAGCAGCCCACGGACTAGCGGGAGGCACGAGCAGTACTTC
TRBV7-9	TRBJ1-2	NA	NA	CASSRPGGGGYTF	TGTGCCAGCAGTCGACCGGGAGGCGGGGGCTACACCTTC
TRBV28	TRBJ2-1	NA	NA	CASSSPNNNEQFF	TGTGCCAGCAGTTCCCCGAACAACAATGAGCAGTTCTTC
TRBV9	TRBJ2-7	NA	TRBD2	CASSDSGDSYEQYF	TGTGCCAGCAGCGATAGCGGGGACTCCTACGAGCAGTACTTC
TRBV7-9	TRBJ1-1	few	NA	CASSLVGGANTEAFF	TGTGCCAGCAGCTTAGTGGGGGGGGCGAACACTGAAGCTTTCTTT
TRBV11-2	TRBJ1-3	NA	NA	CASSLGSSGNTIYF	TGTGCCAGCAGCTTAGGGTCCTCTGGAAACACCATATATTTT
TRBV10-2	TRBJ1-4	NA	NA	CASSESSSTEKLFF	TGCGCCAGCAGTGAGTCTAGCTCCACAGAAAAACTGTTTTTT
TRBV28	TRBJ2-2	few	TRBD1	CASSQGAGTGELFF	TGTGCCAGCAGTCAGGGGGCGGGCACCGGGGAGCTGTTTTTT
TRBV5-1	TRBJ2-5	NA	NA	CASSFQETQYF	TGCGCCAGCAGCTTCCAAGAGACCCAGTACTTC
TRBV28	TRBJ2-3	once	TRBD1	CASSLGGTGGDTQYF	TGTGCCAGCAGTTTAGGCGGGACAGGAGGAGATACGCAGTATTTT